What follows describes a single TCR beta chain. It lacks a known antigen. No much larger clonotype is one base removed from it; base qualities were not supplied. This sample stems from a study of blood T cell repertoires in COVID-19 (dated by TCRdb to between 2020 and 2021). The study in broad terms: The collaborator samples originated in the United States, Italy and Spain and spanned the acute and convalescent phases of COVID-19. The prospective study material was composed of cDNA or gDNA derived from T cells, B-cell-depleted T cells, or PBMCs. Deeply sampled blood TCRbeta repertoires from subjects exposed to, actively infected with, or recovered from COVID-19 were included in the dataset. The repertoires were released in a freely available public database intended as a resource for research on the immune response to SARS-CoV-2. The samples were drawn from two sources: the first 160 participants of the ongoing ImmuneRACE study, and 1,000 to 1,500 subjects contributed by 6 global collaborators. The sample metadata nearly always contained a de-identified subject ID, COVID-19 status, age in years and sex. HLA class I and class II types, where available, came from metadata supplied by the sample provider rather than from assay-based typing.

Whole blood was collected in K2EDTA tubes by collaborating institutions according to the institutions' own protocols. For TCRbeta analysis, collaborators shipped samples as frozen whole blood, isolated PBMCs, or DNA extracted from either of those sample types. Study-wide findings and limitations: How much clinical and demographic metadata was included differed by source and by participant, and the metadata was provided uncurated.

TCRbeta CDR3 regions were amplified from genomic DNA using the immunoSEQ Assay, a bias-controlled multiplex PCR. In the paper's pipeline: Within the assay, amplification of reference gene primers was used to estimate how many nucleated cells each sample contained. To quantify the absolute abundance of each unique TCRbeta CDR3 rearrangement, sequence reads were collapsed and filtered. For each sample, productive Simpson clonality was calculated by taking the square root of Simpson's diversity index across productive rearrangements. TCRdb provides this immuneACCESS table in a form limited to in-frame rearrangements. Some clones are lacking; in checked studies, under half of them reflect an unresolved V gene, and why the rest are absent is not known. From that table come the V and J calls and clone size; the DNA was used to work out D and trimming. The table for this sample lists roughly 220,000 clones; around 80% of them were counted only once. 4.5% to 7% of the sample is in the top ten clones.

This TCR derives from an older woman with acute or convalescent COVID-19. The specimen sequenced was peripheral blood.

This receptor carries the CDR3 CASSQTGKGTDTQYF. The DNA sequence is given as TGTGCCAGCAGTCAGACAGGGAAAGGCACAGATACGCAGTATTTT. The receptor chain draws on TRBV2 and TRBJ2-3; 7 bases in between match TRBD1. From the germline V gene, CDR1 is SNHLY and CDR2 is FYNNEI. Spanning cysteine to phenylalanine, the CDR3 consists of 15 amino acids. Kept here is only the CDR3 DNA, which spans 45 bases and is read in frame from base 1. Relative to germline, V is missing 5 bases and J is missing 1 base, with 6 bases of the junction outside any gene match. The CDR3 plus the reference TRBV2 and TRBJ2-3 genes for the other parts give the full variable domain: EPEVTQTPSHQVTQMGQEVILRCVPISNHLYFYWYRQILGQKVEFLVSFYNNEISEKSEIFDDQFSVERPDGSNFTLKIRSTKLEDSAMYFCASSQTGKGTDTQYFGPGTRLTVL.